This entry concerns a single T cell receptor beta chain. TCRdb's copy holds only in-frame clones and misses some; the assay was immunoSEQ multiplex PCR. The repertoire has hundreds of thousands of clones, about nine tenths of them found once; the top ten carry 3.5% to 4%. This sample is part of a study of blood T cell repertoires in COVID-19. Specimen: PBMCs or T cells enriched from blood (not recorded which). This clonotype was sampled from a woman aged 25 to 39 with acute COVID-19.

The CDR3 loop is CASSWKGQGTYEQYF. The CDR3 nucleotides are TGTGCCAGCAGTTGGAAAGGACAGGGCACCTACGAGCAGTACTTC. The chain carries TRBV6-5 and TRBJ2-7; 8 positions agree with TRBD1. CDR3 length equals 15 residues. Germline loops: CDR1 MNHEY, CDR2 SVGAGI. Unmatched junction bases numbered 7, after V lost 4 bases and J lost 2 bases.